Listed here are 12 T cell receptor beta chains from one sample, sequenced in a study of blood T cell repertoires in COVID-19. Only in-frame clones appear in the TCRdb table, and some are missing; sequencing was by immunoSEQ multiplex PCR. In the table there are about 480,000 clones, about nine tenths of which are singletons. Source material: peripheral blood. These receptors all stem from a woman aged 50 to 60 with COVID-19, enrolled during active disease.

This clone turned up a few times. The rearrangement joins TRBV10-3 to TRBJ1-3; possible D gene TRBD1, 5 bases. The CDR3 runs 16 residues. V was clipped by 0 bases and J by 8 bases, with 17 bases between them. The germline V gene has CDR1 ENHRY and CDR2 SYGVKD. The CDR3 here is CAISESHPGLSDTIYF. The CDR3 DNA reads TGTGCCATCAGTGAGTCTCATCCGGGACTGTCGGACACCATATATTTT.

The chain employs TRBV3-1 (or the pseudogene TRBV3-2) and TRBJ2-7; 8 positions agree with TRBD2. Germline loops: CDR1 LGHDT, CDR2 YNNKEL (reference sequence). With 3 bases clipped from V and 5 bases from J, the junction kept 9 bases outside the gene matches. This CDR3 has 15 residues. CDR3 DNA sequence: TGTGCCAGCAGCCAGGGCGTGACTAGCGCCCACGAGCAGTACTTC. This sequence encodes CASSQGVTSAHEQYF.

The V call is TRBV3-1 (or the pseudogene TRBV3-2), the J call TRBJ1-5; the D is unclear. The length of the CDR3 is 12 residues. Trimming removed 4 bases at V and 5 bases at J, with 6 bases between. Germline lookup yields CDR1 LGHDT and CDR2 YNNKEL (reference sequence). This CDR3 reads CASSRRDQPQHF. The CDR3 DNA reads as TGTGCCAGCAGCCGACGGGATCAGCCCCAGCATTTT.

This chain links TRBV5-6 with TRBJ1-1; 8 nucleotides align to TRBD1. V was clipped by 5 bases and J by 1 base; unmatched bases: 10. This CDR3 contains 16 residues. Germline V gene lookup returns CDR1 SGHDT and CDR2 YYEEEE. CDR3 residues: CASRAGGGVRNTEAFF. The DNA of the CDR3 is TGTGCCAGCAGGGCAGGGGGCGGGGTAAGGAACACTGAAGCTTTCTTT. The variable domain in full, with the rest retrieved from reference TRBV5-6 and TRBJ1-1, is DAGVTQSPTHLIKTRGQQVTLRCSPKSGHDTVSWYQQALGQGPQFIFQYYEEEERQRGNFPDRFSGHQFPNYSSELNVNALLLGDSALYLCASRAGGGVRNTEAFFGQGTRLTVV.

Details on this clone: Other DNA sequences from this sample encode an identical CDR3 as well. The chain joins TRBV30 to TRBJ1-1; 8 positions agree with TRBD1. The CDR3 spans 13 residues. In germline, CDR1 is GTSNPN, CDR2 SVGIG (reference sequence). Losses at the gene ends were 0 bases for V and 4 bases for J; bases not matched to a gene: 1. CDR3 in DNA: TGTGCCTGGAGTGTAGACAGGGGCACTGAAGCTTTCTTT. It specifies CAWSVDRGTEAFF.

The chain links TRBV12-3 or TRBV12-4 to TRBJ2-7; D is unclear. This CDR3 comprises 12 residues. Trimming removed 8 bases at V and 0 bases at J, with 8 bases between. CDR3 sequence: CASAGSSYEQYF. Written as DNA, the CDR3 is TGTGCCAGCGCCGGGTCCTCCTACGAGCAGTACTTC.

V and J are TRBV5-1 and TRBJ2-1; 10 bases line up with TRBD2. V was clipped by 2 bases and J by 6 bases; unmatched bases: 2. CDR1 is SGHRS, CDR2 YFSETQ, per germline. This CDR3 region has 14 residues. The CDR3 sequence: CASSLAGGLNEQFF. The CDR3, as DNA: TGCGCCAGCAGCTTAGCGGGGGGGCTCAATGAGCAGTTCTTC.

The chain uses TRBV19 and TRBJ1-5; 9 nucleotides agree with TRBD1. With V trimmed by 3 bases and J by 7 bases, 7 bases remained unmatched. This CDR3 has 15 amino acids. CDR1 is LNHDA, CDR2 SQIVND, per germline (reference sequence). The CDR3 DNA is TGTGCCAGTAGTATGGCGGGACAGGGTAACCAGCCCCAGCATTTT. Its translation: CASSMAGQGNQPQHF.

The chain carries TRBV25-1 and TRBJ1-2; D is possibly TRBD1 (5 bases). The CDR3 spans 15 residues. The germline CDR1 and CDR2 sequences are MGHDK and SYGVNS. The V gene lost 1 base and the J gene lost 4 bases, with 13 bases spanning the gap. The CDR3 sequence: CASSESAGNPYGYTF. DNA for the CDR3: TGTGCCAGCAGTGAATCGGCAGGGAATCCCTATGGCTACACCTTC.

A word on this clone: Other DNA sequences in this specimen translate into the identical CDR3. The chain combines TRBV18 with TRBJ1-1; the D gene is possibly TRBD1 (5 bases). Per the germline V gene, CDR1 is KGHSH and CDR2 is LQKENI. V lost 0 bases, J lost 2 bases, and 7 bases lay in between. This CDR3 comprises 14 residues. CDR3 loop: CASSPPQGNTEAFF. CDR3 in DNA: TGTGCCAGCTCACCACCGCAGGGCAACACTGAAGCTTTCTTT.

The CDR3 bases are TGTGCCAGCAGCCCTAACAGGGGACAGGGCACCGGGGAGCTGTTTTTT. The encoded protein is CASSPNRGQGTGELFF. The chain links TRBV11-3 to TRBJ2-2, with 9 positions matching TRBD1. This CDR3 is built from 16 residues. With V trimmed by 5 bases and J by 4 bases, 8 bases remained unmatched. In germline, CDR1 is SGHNT, CDR2 YENEEA.

This chain joins TRBV27 and TRBJ2-1, with 9 bases identical to TRBD2. The CDR3 runs to 14 residues. V trimming: 9 bases; J trimming: 8 bases; junction bases outside the gene matches: 11. The germline CDR1 and CDR2 sequences are MNHEY and SMNVEV (reference sequence). The CDR3, as DNA: TGTGCCAGTAGCCAAGAAGTAGCGGGGGATGAGCAGTTCTTC. Protein sequence: CASSQEVAGDEQFF.